Presented here are 9 T cell receptor beta chains from one specimen sequenced in a study of cytomegalovirus exposure and HLA in healthy donors. The PCR used 60 Vbeta and 13 Jbeta primers. Some clones are missing from TCRdb's copy, which holds only in-frame ones; the method was immunoSEQ multiplex PCR. The sample shows around 140,000 clones, around 78% of them seen only once. Sample: PBMCs. These TCRs come from a woman aged 18-29 years in good health and CMV-seronegative.

The chain has TRBV5-4 and TRBJ2-3, with a possible D match to TRBD2 (5 bases). CDR1 is SGHNT and CDR2 is YYREEE in the germline V gene (reference sequence). CDR3 length: 15 residues. V lost 3 bases and J 0 bases, leaving 11 bases between the germline ends. CDR3 sequence: CASSSGFLSTDTQYF. The DNA for the CDR3 is TGTGCCAGCAGCTCGGGATTCTTAAGCACAGATACGCAGTATTTT.

This clone was seen a single time. V gene TRBV7-9 combines with J gene TRBJ1-1; 7 bases agree with TRBD1. The germline CDR1 and CDR2 sequences are SEHNR and FQNEAQ (reference sequence). The CDR3 loop spans 16 amino acids. V was pared by 5 bases and J by 2 bases, with 11 bases of the junction left unmatched. The CDR3 region has the DNA TGTGCCAGCAGCCCTACCCGGGACAGCAGAAACACTGAAGCTTTCTTT. As protein: CASSPTRDSRNTEAFF. The whole variable domain, remainder taken from reference TRBV7-9 and TRBJ1-1, is DTGVSQNPRHKITKRGQNVTFRCDPISEHNRLYWYRQTLGQGPEFLTYFQNEAQLEKSRLLSDRFSAERPKGSFSTLEIQRTEQGDSAMYLCASSPTRDSRNTEAFFGQGTRLTVV.

V is TRBV7-9 and J is TRBJ1-4; 8 nucleotides match TRBD1. Germline values: CDR1 SEHNR, CDR2 FQNEAQ (reference sequence). The CDR3 runs 15 residues. Trimming at V came to 3 bases and at J to 0 bases, leaving 0 bases not matched to a gene. Written as DNA, the CDR3 is TGTGCCAGCAGCTTGGACAGGGCAACTAATGAAAAACTGTTTTTT. The encoded protein is CASSLDRATNEKLFF.

This chain joins TRBV29-1 and TRBJ2-5, with D possibly being TRBD1 (6 bases). The assigned J gene may be wrong: the sequence end matches TRBJ2-7 better. The CDR3 loop spans 15 amino acids. Looked up from germline, CDR1 is SQVTM and CDR2 is ANQGSEA. The CDR3 nucleotides are TGCAGCGTTCGGGCAGGGACAAACACCCAATACGAGCAGTACTTC. Translated: CSVRAGTNTQYEQYF.

The genes are TRBV5-5 and TRBJ1-1; no clear D gene. V lost 3 bases, J lost 4 bases, and 19 bases lay in between. CDR3 length: 16 amino acids. CDR1 SGHKS and CDR2 YYEKEE come from the germline V gene (reference sequence). DNA for the CDR3: TGTGCCAGCAGCTCTCGACTCGCGGGCAGCGGCACTGAAGCTTTCTTT. This codes for CASSSRLAGSGTEAFF.

This clone was picked up one time. The V call is TRBV5-1, the J call TRBJ2-3; 7 bases agree with TRBD1. V was pared by 8 bases and J by 3 bases, with 6 bases of the junction left unmatched. The germline gives CDR1 SGHRS, CDR2 YFSETQ. The CDR3 runs 13 residues. CDR3 in amino acids: CASSDRVTDTQYF. The CDR3, as DNA: TGCGCCAGTTCTGACAGGGTTACAGATACGCAGTATTTT.

The chain has TRBV2 and TRBJ2-5; 9 bases match TRBD1. The CDR3 totals 13 residues. After removal of 8 bases from V and 7 bases from J, the junction contained 8 bases not matched to a gene. Germline V gene lookup returns CDR1 SNHLY and CDR2 FYNNEI. CDR3 region: CASASDRGWTQYF. The CDR3 nucleotides are TGTGCCAGCGCCTCGGACAGGGGCTGGACCCAGTACTTC.

This chain uses TRBV7-2 with TRBJ2-7; weak D call: TRBD1 (6 bases). The CDR3 is 14 residues long. Per the germline V gene, CDR1 is SGHTA and CDR2 is FQGNSA. Trimming removed 5 bases from V and 2 bases from J, with 13 bases in between. CDR3 residues: CASSTSTGPYEQYF. The CDR3 coding sequence is TGTGCCAGCAGCACGTCGACAGGCCCCTACGAGCAGTACTTC.

This sequence joins TRBV7-4 and TRBJ1-1; no firm D call. V was trimmed by 1 base and J by 0 bases, leaving 12 bases between them. The germline V gene has CDR1 SGHVT and CDR2 SQSDAQ. The CDR3 spans 16 residues. This CDR3 is CASSLDGRVMNTEAFF. The CDR3 DNA follows: TGTGCCAGCAGCTTAGACGGGCGGGTTATGAACACTGAAGCTTTCTTT.